This TCR beta chain was retrieved from a study of neurological immune-mediated disorders. General study findings and limits: None of the CDR3 amino acid sequences of expanded clones recurred across subjects, suggesting private repertoires in all groups.

The V end was cut by 3 bases, the J end by 2 bases, with 11 bases between. The CDR3 covers 14 residues. The cDNA was synthesized by 5'RACE incorporating 10-nucleotide random UMIs. TCRdb re-derived calls from the 5' RACE reads in MiXCR, one entry per CDR3 protein. The top ten clones hold 3.1% of a sample with more than 100,000 distinct CDR3 sequences, 10% to 14% of them seen once. Indicated time point: longitudinal time-point 3. It was from 2 million PBMCs stored at -80 C that the unsorted libraries were obtained. This clonotype has a count of ten or more. The antigen remains undetermined. This TCR derives from a female donor with HTLV-1-associated myelopathy (HAM/TSP). Material for sequencing was PBMCs. The J gene is TRBJ2-7, the V gene TRBV12-3 or TRBV12-4; tentatively, D is TRBD1 (6 bases). The CDR3, as DNA: TGTGCCAGCAGTTTGCGCAGGGGTACCTACGAGCAGTACTTC. Amino acid sequence: CASSLRRGTYEQYF.